This TCR beta chain was identified during a study of T cell repertoires in ileal Crohn's disease. Overall study: About half received postoperative treatment, some 10 with thiopurines and about 20 anti-TNF. Study outcomes and limitations: Sorted CD8 T cells held more high-frequency clones than CD4. Active smokers at surgery had more clonal expansions than non-smokers.

Sequencing used immunoSEQ multiplex PCR; TCRdb keeps in-frame clones, though not all of them. The repertoire holds over 14,000 clones, with roughly 80% as singletons. The CDR3 runs to 17 residues. With 2 bases removed from V and 0 bases from J, the gap between germline ends came to 18 bases. Germline V gene sequence: CDR1 SGHRS, CDR2 YFSETQ. Eligibility required adulthood, ileal or ileocolonic Crohn's disease and indicated ileocolonic resection. For this clone: The antigen is undetermined.

The gene calls are TRBV5-1 and TRBJ2-7; possible D gene TRBD1, 7 bases. This TCR was sampled from an adult with Crohn's disease. The sample comprised ileal tissue. The DNA of the CDR3 is TGCGCCAGCAGCTTTCAGGGGGGACAGCCTATCTCCTACGAGCAGTACTTC. This sequence encodes CASSFQGGQPISYEQYF. The variable domain in full, completed from reference TRBV5-1 and TRBJ2-7, reads KAGVTQTPRYLIKTRGQQVTLSCSPISGHRSVSWYQQTPGQGLQFLFEYFSETQRNKGNFPGRFSGRQFSNSRSEMNVSTLELGDSALYLCASSFQGGQPISYEQYFGPGTRLTVT.